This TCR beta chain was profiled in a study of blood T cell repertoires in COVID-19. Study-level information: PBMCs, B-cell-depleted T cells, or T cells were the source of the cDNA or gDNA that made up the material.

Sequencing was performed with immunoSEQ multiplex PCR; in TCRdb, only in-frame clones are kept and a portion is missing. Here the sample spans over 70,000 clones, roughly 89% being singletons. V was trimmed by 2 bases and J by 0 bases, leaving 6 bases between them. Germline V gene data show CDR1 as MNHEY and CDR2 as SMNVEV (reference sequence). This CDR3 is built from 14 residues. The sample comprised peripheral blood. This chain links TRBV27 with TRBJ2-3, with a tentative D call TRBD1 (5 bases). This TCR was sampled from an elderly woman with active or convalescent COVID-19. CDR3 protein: CASSLRQSTDTQYF. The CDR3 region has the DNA TGTGCCAGCAGTTTAAGACAGAGCACAGATACGCAGTATTTT.